This record covers a single T cell receptor beta chain. This clone has a single count. The antigen this receptor binds is unknown. No quality values exist for individual bases; no much larger clone is one base distant. DNA from uncultured naive and memory CD4+ T cells underwent immunoSEQ TCR-beta sequencing at deep resolution. Under the source paper's analysis protocol: During preprocessing, nonproductive sequences were removed, as were CDR3s that did not start with C, did not end with F or W, or were shorter than 7 amino acids. Cultured and uncultured naive and memory CD4+ repertoires were searched for previously identified spike- and CEF-reactive CDR3s. CDR3 homology was quantified as pairwise Levenshtein distance, calculated with the stringdist R package after three terminal residues were trimmed from each end. TCRdb retrieved this table from immuneACCESS and kept in-frame rearrangements only. Not all clones are present; in checked studies, unresolved V genes account for under half, and no reason is known for the remainder. That table furnishes V, J and clone size, whereas the DNA furnished D and trimming. The sample yields some 64,000 clones; about 95% were counted once. The ten largest clonotypes hold approximately 0.15% of the sample.

CD4+ T cells from unexposed donors were collected before the COVID-19 pandemic (2011-2018). Naive and memory CD4+ T cells were separated from cryopreserved PBMCs through CD4 enrichment, which was followed by EasySep naive CD4+ T cell enrichment. Leukapheresis product for the unexposed donors was bought commercially. Ficoll-Paque PLUS gradient centrifugation was used to isolate PBMCs from leukapheresis product or whole blood. The PBMCs went either fresh into the expansion assay or into cryopreservation at -140 degrees C. The QIAamp Micro DNA Kit was used to extract genomic DNA from the CD4+ T cells. These data come from a study of CD4 T cells in relation to SARS-CoV-2 and coronaviruses (dated by TCRdb to about 2021). Concerning the study at large: Using patient-derived lymphoblastoid cell lines, the shared crossreactive spike epitopes were mapped to their HLA restriction. Expansion assays from other donors in the study were sequenced with a different, Illumina-based TCR-beta assay. At the level of individual TCR clonotypes, the study measured memory CD4+ T cell crossreactivity between SARS-CoV-2 spike protein and common cold coronavirus spike proteins. Samples from a few pre-COVID donors and the naive versus memory experiments were sequenced with the Adaptive Biotechnologies TCR-sequencing kit; other data were Illumina-based. Paper-wide results and their limitations: Crossreactivity analysis centred on spike protein, so crossreactivity against other viral proteins was not assessed. Small numbers of patients and of tested TCRs were a limitation of the study. No donor contributed both pre-pandemic and post-infection samples, which limited tracing the source of pre-existing responses. Sequencing naive versus memory cells indicated that the assay picks up memory recall responses, not primary responses primed during culture. In roughly two thirds of donors, memory CD4+ clonotypes turned up that crossrecognized SARS-CoV-2 and at least one common cold coronavirus spike. Compared with monoreactive clones, crossreactive clones had significantly weaker SARS-CoV-2-driven expansion, a result consistent with antigenic imprinting.

The sequence was collected from a human donor in good health. Specimen: naive CD4+ T cells from PBMCs. Per the publication, the cell subset or site label means: naive CD4+ T cells isolated by negative enrichment.

The DNA sequence is as follows: TGTGCCACCAGCAGGACTAACAGGGGTTGGGCCTACGAGCAGTACTTC. Its protein is CATSRTNRGWAYEQYF. The chain is made from TRBV15 and TRBJ2-7, and TRBD1 aligns with 7 junction nucleotides. From cysteine to phenylalanine, the CDR3 is 16 amino acids long. Kept here is only the CDR3 DNA, which spans 48 bases and is read in frame from base 1. The germline V gene (reference sequence) sets CDR1 to LNHNV and CDR2 to YYDKDF. Relative to germline, V is missing 3 bases and J is missing 2 bases, with 10 bases of the junction outside any gene match. Beyond the CDR3, the reference TRBV15 and TRBJ2-7 genes provide the residues; the full variable domain reads: DAMVIQNPRYQVTQFGKPVTLSCSQTLNHNVMYWYQQKSSQAPKLLFHYYDKDFNNEADTPDNFQSRRPNTSFCFLDIRSPGLGDTAMYLCATSRTNRGWAYEQYFGPGTRLTVT.